This T cell receptor beta chain was documented in a study of blood T cells in healthy people across ages. No fewer than 7 million PBMCs went into each sample. For the second PCR, which ran for about 6 to 11 cycles, a sample-barcoded 5' primer and a J-beta primer mix were used. A single record per CDR3 protein comes from TCRdb applying MiXCR to the 5' RACE reads. This table holds 1.5 million to 2 million distinct CDR3 sequences, 28% found once. V gave up 3 bases and J gave up 3 bases, with 12 bases separating them. Germline CDR1 SGHVS, CDR2 FQNEAQ. This CDR3 spans 15 amino acids. This chain uses TRBV7-8 with TRBJ1-5, with D possibly TRBD1 on 5 matching bases. The source material was blood. This TCR came from a young woman in good health. CDR3 region: CASSFLTGLNQPQHF. The CDR3 bases are TGTGCCAGCAGCTTTCTCACAGGACTCAATCAGCCCCAGCATTTT.